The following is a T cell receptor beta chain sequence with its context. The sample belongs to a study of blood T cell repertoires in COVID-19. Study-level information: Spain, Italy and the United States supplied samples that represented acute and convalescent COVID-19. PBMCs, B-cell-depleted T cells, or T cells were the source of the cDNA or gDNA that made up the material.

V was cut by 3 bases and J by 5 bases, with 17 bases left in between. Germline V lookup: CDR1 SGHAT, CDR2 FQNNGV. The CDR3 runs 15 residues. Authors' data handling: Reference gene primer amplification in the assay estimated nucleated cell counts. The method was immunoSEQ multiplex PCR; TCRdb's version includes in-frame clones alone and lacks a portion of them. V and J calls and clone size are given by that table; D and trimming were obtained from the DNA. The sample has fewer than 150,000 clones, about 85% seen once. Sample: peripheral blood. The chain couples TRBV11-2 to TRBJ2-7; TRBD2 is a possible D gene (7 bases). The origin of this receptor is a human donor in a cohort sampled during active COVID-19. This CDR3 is CASSLGGGVDHEQYF. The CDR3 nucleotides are TGTGCCAGCAGCTTGGGGGGGGGCGTGGACCACGAGCAGTACTTC.